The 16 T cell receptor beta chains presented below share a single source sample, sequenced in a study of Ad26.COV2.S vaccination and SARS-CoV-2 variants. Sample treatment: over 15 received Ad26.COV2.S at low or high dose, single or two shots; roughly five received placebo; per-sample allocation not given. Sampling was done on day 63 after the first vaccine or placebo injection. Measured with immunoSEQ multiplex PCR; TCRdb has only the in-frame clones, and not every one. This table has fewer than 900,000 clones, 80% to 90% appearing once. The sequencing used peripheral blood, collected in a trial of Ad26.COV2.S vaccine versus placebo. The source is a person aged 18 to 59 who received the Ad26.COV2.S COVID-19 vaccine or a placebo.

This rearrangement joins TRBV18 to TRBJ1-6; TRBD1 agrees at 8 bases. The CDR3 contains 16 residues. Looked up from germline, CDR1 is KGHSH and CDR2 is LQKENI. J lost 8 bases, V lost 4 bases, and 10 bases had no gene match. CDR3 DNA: TGTGCCAGCTCACTTTCGGGGGGACAGGAACATTCACCCCTCCACTTT. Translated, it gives CASSLSGGQEHSPLHF. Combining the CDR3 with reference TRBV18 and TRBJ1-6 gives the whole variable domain NAGVMQNPRHLVRRRGQEARLRCSPMKGHSHVYWYRQLPEEGLKFMVYLQKENIIDESGMPKERFSAEFPKEGPSILRIQQVVRGDSAAYFCASSLSGGQEHSPLHFGNGTRLTVT.

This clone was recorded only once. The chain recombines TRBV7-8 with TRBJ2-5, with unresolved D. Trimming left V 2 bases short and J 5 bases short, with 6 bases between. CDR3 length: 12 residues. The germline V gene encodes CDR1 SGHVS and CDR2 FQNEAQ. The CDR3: CASSLNGETQYF. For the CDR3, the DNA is TGTGCCAGCAGCTTAAACGGGGAGACCCAGTACTTC.

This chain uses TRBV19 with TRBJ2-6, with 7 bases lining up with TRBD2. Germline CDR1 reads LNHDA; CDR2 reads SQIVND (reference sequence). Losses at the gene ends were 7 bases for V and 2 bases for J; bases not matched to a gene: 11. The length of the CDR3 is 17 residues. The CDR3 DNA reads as TGTGCCAGTACCTCGTGGGCGGGAGAGGCTGGGGCCAACGTCCTGACTTTC. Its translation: CASTSWAGEAGANVLTF.

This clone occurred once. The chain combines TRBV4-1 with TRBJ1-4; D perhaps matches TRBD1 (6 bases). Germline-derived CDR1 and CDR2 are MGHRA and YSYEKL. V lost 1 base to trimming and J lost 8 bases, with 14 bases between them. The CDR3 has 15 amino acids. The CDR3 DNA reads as TGCGCCAGCAGCCAAGGAGAGGGGGTTGGCGAAAAACTGTTTTTT. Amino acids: CASSQGEGVGEKLFF.

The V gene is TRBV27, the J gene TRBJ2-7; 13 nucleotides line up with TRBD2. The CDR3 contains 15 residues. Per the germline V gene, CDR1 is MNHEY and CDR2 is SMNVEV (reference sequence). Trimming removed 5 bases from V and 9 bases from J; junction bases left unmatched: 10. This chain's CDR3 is CASSPGTSGAPGQYF. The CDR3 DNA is TGTGCCAGCAGTCCAGGGACTAGCGGGGCCCCGGGGCAGTACTTC.

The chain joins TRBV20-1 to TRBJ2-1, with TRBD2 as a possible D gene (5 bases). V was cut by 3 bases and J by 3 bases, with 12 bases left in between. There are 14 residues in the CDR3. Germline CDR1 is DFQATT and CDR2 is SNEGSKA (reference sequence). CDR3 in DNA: TGCAGTGCTAGTCGAGGGCCGTTCTACAATGAGCAGTTCTTC. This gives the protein CSASRGPFYNEQFF.

The CDR3 is CSASLSYNSPLHF. The CDR3 nucleotides read TGCAGTGCTAGTCTCTCCTATAATTCACCCCTCCACTTT. The chain is built from TRBV20-1 and TRBJ1-6; no firm D call. The V and J ends lost 3 bases and 0 bases respectively, with 3 bases between them. CDR3 size: 13 residues. CDR1 is DFQATT and CDR2 is SNEGSKA in the germline V gene (reference sequence).

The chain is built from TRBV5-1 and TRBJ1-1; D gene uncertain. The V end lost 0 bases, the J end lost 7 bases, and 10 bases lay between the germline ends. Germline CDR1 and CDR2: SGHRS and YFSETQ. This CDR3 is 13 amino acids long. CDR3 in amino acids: CASSLAPDREAFF. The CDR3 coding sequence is TGCGCCAGCAGCTTGGCCCCAGACCGTGAAGCTTTCTTT.

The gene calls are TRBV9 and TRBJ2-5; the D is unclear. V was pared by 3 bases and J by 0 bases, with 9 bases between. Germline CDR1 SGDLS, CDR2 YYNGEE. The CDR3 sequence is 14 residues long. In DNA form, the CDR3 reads TGTGCCAGCAGCGCCGTGCGAGACCAAGAGACCCAGTACTTC. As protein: CASSAVRDQETQYF.

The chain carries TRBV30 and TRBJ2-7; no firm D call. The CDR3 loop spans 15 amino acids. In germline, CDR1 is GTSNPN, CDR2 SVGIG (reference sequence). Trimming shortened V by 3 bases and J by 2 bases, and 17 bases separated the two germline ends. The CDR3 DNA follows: TGTGCCTGGAGCGATCGTTTAGGGTCTCCCTACGAGCAGTACTTC. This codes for CAWSDRLGSPYEQYF.

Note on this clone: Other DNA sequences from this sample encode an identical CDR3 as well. The CDR3 loop is CASSTRQGEETQYF. The CDR3 DNA reads TGTGCCAGCAGCACCAGACAGGGCGAAGAGACCCAGTACTTC. The chain employs TRBV7-2 and TRBJ2-5; 7 nucleotides line up with TRBD1. Trimming at V came to 5 bases and at J to 3 bases, leaving 6 bases not matched to a gene. Germline V CDR1 and CDR2: SGHTA, FQGNSA. The CDR3 extends over 14 amino acids.

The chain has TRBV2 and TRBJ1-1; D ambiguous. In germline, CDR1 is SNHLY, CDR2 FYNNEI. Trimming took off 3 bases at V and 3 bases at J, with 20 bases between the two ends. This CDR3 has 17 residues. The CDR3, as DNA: TGTGCCAGCAGTGAGCCCCCGGGCCCCCCTGCTCACACTGAAGCTTTCTTT. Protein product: CASSEPPGPPAHTEAFF. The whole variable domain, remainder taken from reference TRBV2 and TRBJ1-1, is EPEVTQTPSHQVTQMGQEVILRCVPISNHLYFYWYRQILGQKVEFLVSFYNNEISEKSEIFDDQFSVERPDGSNFTLKIRSTKLEDSAMYFCASSEPPGPPAHTEAFFGQGTRLTVV.

The DNA for the CDR3 is TGTGCCAGCTCACCAGTTGCGGGGAGCAATCAGCCCCAGCATTTT. The encoded protein is CASSPVAGSNQPQHF. The rearrangement joins TRBV18 to TRBJ1-5; D gene unclear. There are 15 residues in the CDR3. V was pared by 2 bases and J by 1 base, with 9 bases between. Germline CDR1 reads KGHSH; CDR2 reads LQKENI. Drawing the rest from reference TRBV18 and TRBJ1-5, the complete variable domain is NAGVMQNPRHLVRRRGQEARLRCSPMKGHSHVYWYRQLPEEGLKFMVYLQKENIIDESGMPKERFSAEFPKEGPSILRIQQVVRGDSAAYFCASSPVAGSNQPQHFGDGTRLSIL.

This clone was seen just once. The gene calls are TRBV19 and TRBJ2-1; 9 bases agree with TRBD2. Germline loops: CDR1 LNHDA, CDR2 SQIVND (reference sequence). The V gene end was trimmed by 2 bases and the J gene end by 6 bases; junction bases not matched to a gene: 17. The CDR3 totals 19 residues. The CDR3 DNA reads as TGTGCCAGTAGTATACAGCTAGCGGGAATCTCATCTCGGGGCAATGAGCAGTTCTTC. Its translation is CASSIQLAGISSRGNEQFF.

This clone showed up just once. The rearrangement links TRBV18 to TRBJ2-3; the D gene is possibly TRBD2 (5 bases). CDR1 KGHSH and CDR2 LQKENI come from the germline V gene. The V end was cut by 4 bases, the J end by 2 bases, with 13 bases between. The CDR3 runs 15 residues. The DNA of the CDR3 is TGTGCCAGCTCACGCGGACTGGGGTCCACAGATACGCAGTATTTT. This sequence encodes CASSRGLGSTDTQYF.

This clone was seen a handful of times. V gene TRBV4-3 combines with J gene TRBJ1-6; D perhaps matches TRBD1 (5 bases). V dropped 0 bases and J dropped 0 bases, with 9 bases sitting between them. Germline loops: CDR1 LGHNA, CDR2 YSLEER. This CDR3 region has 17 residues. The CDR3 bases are TGCGCCAGCAGCCAAGATAATAGGGGCTCCTATAATTCACCCCTCCACTTT. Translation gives CASSQDNRGSYNSPLHF.